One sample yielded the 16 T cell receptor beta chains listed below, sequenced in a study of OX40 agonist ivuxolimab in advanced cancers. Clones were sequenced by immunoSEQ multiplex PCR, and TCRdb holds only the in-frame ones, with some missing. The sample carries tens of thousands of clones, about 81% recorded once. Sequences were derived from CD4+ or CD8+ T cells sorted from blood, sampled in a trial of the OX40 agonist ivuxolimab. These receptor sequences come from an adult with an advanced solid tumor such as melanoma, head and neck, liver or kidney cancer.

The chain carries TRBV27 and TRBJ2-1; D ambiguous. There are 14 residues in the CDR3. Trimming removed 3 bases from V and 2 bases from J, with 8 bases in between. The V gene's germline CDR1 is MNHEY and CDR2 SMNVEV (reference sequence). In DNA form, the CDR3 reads TGTGCCAGCAGTTTGGGGAAGCCCTACAATGAGCAGTTCTTC. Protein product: CASSLGKPYNEQFF.

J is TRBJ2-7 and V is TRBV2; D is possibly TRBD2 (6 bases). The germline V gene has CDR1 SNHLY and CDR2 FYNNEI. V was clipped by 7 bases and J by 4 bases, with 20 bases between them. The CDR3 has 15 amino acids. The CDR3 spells CASMIPGTAGYEQYF. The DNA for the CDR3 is TGTGCCAGCATGATCCCCGGGACTGCAGGGTACGAGCAGTACTTC. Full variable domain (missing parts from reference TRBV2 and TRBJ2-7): EPEVTQTPSHQVTQMGQEVILRCVPISNHLYFYWYRQILGQKVEFLVSFYNNEISEKSEIFDDQFSVERPDGSNFTLKIRSTKLEDSAMYFCASMIPGTAGYEQYFGPGTRLTVT.

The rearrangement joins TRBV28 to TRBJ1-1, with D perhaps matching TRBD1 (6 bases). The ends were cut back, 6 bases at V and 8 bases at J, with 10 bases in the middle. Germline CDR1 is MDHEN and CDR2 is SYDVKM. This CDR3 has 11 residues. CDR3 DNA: TGTGCCAGCAGAGCCGACAGGGAAGCTTTCTTT. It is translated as CASRADREAFF.

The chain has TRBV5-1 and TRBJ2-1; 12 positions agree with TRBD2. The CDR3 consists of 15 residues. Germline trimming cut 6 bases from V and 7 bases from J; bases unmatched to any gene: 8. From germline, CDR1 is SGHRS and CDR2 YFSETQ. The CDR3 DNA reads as TGCGCCAGCAACCTAGCGGGGGGGAGAAGTAATGAGCAGTTCTTC. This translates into CASNLAGGRSNEQFF. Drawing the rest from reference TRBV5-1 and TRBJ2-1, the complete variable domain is KAGVTQTPRYLIKTRGQQVTLSCSPISGHRSVSWYQQTPGQGLQFLFEYFSETQRNKGNFPGRFSGRQFSNSRSEMNVSTLELGDSALYLCASNLAGGRSNEQFFGPGTRLTVL.

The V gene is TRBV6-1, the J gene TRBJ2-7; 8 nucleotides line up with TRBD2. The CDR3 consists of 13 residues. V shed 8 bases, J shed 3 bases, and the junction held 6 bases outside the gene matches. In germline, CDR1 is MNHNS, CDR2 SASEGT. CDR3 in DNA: TGTGCCAGCTCGCGGACTAGCTACTACGAGCAGTACTTC. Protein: CASSRTSYYEQYF.

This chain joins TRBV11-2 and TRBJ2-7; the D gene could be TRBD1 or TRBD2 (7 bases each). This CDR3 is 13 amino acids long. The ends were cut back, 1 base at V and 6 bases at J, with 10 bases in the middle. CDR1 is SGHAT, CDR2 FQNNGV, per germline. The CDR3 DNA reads TGTGCCAGCAGCTTAGGCAGGGGGGGCGAGCAGTACTTC. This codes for CASSLGRGGEQYF.

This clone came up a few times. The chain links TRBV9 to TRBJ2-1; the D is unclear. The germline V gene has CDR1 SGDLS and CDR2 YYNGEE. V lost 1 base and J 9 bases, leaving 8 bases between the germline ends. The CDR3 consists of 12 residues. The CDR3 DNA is TGTGCCAGCAGCGTACAGAATGGTGAGCAGTTCTTC. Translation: CASSVQNGEQFF.

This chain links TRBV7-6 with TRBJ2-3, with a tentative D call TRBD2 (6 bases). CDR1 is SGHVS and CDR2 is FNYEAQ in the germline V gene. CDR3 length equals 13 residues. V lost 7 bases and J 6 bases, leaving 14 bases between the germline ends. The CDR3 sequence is CASTMGGHDTQYF. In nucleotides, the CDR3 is TGTGCCAGCACCATGGGGGGTCATGATACGCAGTATTTT.

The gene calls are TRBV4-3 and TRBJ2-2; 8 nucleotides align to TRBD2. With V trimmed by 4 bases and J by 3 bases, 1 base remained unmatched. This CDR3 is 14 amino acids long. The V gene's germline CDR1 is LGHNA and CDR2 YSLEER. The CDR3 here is CASSRGLDTGELFF. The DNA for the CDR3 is TGCGCCAGCAGCCGGGGACTAGACACCGGGGAGCTGTTTTTT.

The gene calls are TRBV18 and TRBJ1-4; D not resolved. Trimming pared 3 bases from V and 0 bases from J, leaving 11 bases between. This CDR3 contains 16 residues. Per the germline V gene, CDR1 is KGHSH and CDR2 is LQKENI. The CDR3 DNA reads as TGTGCCAGCTCACCCGGCCTACCTGCAACTAATGAAAAACTGTTTTTT. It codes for CASSPGLPATNEKLFF.

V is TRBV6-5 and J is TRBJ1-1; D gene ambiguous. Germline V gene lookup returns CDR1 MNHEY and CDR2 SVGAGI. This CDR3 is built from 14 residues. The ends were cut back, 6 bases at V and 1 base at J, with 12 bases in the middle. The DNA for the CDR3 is TGTGCCAGCAGCGAAGGTGGCAGGAACACTGAAGCTTTCTTT. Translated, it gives CASSEGGRNTEAFF.

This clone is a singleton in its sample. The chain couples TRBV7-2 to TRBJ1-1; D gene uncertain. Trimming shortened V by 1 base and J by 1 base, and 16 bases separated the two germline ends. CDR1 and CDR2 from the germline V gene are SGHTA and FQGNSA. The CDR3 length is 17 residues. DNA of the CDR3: TGTGCCAGCAGCTTAGTAAAAATGGTGTTTTCGAACACTGAAGCTTTCTTT. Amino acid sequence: CASSLVKMVFSNTEAFF.

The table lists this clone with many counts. CDR3 nucleotide sequence: TGTGCCAGCCTGGGGAACTCCTACGAGCAGTACTTC. Its translation is CASLGNSYEQYF. This rearrangement joins TRBV28 to TRBJ2-7; D not certain. Trimming left V 8 bases short and J 0 bases short, with 8 bases between. The CDR3 has 12 residues. Germline CDR1 is MDHEN and CDR2 is SYDVKM.

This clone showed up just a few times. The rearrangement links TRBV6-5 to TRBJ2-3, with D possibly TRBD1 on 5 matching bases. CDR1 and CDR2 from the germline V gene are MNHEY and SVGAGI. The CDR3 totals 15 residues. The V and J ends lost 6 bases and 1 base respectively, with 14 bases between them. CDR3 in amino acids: CASSKRTPRTDTQYF. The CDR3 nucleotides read TGTGCCAGCAGCAAAAGGACACCGCGCACAGATACGCAGTATTTT.

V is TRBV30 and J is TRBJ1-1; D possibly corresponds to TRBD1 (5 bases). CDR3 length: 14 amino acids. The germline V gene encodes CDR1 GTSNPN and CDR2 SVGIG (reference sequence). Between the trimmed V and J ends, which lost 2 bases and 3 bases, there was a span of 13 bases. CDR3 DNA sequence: TGTGCCTGGAGTCCCGGGACCTTCGACACTGAAGCTTTCTTT. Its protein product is CAWSPGTFDTEAFF.

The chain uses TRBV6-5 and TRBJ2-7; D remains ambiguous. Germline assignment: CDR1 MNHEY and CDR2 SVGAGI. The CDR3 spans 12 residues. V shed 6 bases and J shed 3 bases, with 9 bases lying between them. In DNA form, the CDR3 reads TGTGCCAGCAGCCCCGGGCACTACGAGCAGTACTTC. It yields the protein CASSPGHYEQYF.